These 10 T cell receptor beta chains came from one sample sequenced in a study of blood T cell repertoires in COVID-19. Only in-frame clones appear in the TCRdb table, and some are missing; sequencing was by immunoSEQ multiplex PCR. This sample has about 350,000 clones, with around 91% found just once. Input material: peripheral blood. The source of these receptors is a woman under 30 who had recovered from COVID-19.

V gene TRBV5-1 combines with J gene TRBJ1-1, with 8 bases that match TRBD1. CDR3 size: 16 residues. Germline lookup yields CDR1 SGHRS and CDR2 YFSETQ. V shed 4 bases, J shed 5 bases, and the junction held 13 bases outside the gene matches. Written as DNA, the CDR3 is TGCGCCAGCAGCCCGGGGACAGGAGAGGGGGTTACTGAAGCTTTCTTT. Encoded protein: CASSPGTGEGVTEAFF.

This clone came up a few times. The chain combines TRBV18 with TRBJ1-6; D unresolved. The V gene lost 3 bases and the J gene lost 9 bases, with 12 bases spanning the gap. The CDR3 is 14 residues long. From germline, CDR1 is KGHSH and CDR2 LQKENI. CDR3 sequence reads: CASSPEAEGSPLHF. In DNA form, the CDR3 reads TGTGCCAGCTCACCGGAGGCAGAGGGTTCACCCCTCCACTTT.

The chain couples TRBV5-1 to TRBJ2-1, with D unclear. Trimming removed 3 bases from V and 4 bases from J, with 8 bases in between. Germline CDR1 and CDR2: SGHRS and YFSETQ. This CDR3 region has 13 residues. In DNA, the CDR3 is TGCGCCAGCAGCTCCTACCCTTACAATGAGCAGTTCTTC. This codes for CASSSYPYNEQFF.

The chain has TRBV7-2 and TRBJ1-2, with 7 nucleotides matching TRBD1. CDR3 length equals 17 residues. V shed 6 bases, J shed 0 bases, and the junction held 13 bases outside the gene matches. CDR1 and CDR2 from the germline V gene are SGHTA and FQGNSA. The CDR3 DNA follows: TGTGCCAGCAGTTACGACAGGGCGATACTTGCTAACTATGGCTACACCTTC. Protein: CASSYDRAILANYGYTF.

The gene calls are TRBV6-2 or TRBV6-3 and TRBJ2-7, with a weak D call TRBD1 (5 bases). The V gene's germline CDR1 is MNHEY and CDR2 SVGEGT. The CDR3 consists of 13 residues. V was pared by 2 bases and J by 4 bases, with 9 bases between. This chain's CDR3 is CASSYEGVYEQYV. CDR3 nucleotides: TGTGCCAGCAGTTACGAAGGGGTATACGAGCAGTACGTC.

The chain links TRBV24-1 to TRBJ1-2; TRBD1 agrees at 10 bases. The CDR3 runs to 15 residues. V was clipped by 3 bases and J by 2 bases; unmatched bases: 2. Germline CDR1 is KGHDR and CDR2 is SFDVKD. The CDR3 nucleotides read TGTGCCACCAGTGATCCGACAGGGGGCAACTATGGCTACACCTTC. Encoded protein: CATSDPTGGNYGYTF.

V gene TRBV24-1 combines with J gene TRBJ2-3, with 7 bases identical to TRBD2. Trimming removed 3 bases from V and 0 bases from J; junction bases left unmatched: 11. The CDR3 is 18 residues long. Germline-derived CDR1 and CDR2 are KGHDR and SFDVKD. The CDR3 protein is CATSDRLAVSASTDTQYF. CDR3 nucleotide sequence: TGTGCCACCAGTGATCGTCTAGCGGTAAGCGCTAGCACAGATACGCAGTATTTT.

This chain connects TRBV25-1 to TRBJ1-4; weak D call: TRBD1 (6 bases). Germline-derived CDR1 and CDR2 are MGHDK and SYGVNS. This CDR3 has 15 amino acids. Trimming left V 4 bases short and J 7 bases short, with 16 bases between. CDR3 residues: CASSAHRVGAEKLFF. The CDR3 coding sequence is TGTGCCAGCAGTGCGCACAGGGTGGGCGCTGAAAAACTGTTTTTT.

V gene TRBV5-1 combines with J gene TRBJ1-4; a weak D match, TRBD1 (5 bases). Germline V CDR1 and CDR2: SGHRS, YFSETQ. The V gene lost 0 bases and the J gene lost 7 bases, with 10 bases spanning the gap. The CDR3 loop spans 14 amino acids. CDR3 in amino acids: CASSLGQGTEKLFF. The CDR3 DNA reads TGCGCCAGCAGCTTGGGTCAGGGCACTGAAAAACTGTTTTTT.

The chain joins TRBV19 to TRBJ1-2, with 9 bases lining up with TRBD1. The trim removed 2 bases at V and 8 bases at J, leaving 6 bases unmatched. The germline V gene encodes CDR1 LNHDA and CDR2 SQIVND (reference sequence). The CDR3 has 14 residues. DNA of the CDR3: TGTGCCAGTAGTATACCGACAGGGGGTAAAGGCTACACCTTC. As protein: CASSIPTGGKGYTF.